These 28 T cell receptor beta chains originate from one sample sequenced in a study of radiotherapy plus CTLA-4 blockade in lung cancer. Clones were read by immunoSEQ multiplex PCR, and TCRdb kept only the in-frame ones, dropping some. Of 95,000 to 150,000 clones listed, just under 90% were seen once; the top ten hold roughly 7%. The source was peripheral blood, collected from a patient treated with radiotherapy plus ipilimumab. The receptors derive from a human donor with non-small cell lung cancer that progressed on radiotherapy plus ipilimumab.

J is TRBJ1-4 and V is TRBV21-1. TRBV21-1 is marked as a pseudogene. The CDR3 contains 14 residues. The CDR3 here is CASSKDNPSGKLFF. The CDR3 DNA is TGTGCCAGCAGCAAAGACAATCCATCGGGAAAACTGTTTTTT.

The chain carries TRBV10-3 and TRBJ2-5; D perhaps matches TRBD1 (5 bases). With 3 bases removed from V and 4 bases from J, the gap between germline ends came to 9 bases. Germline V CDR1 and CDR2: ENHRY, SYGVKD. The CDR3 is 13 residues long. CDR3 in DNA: TGTGCCATCAGTGAAGCAGGGTTAGAGACCCAGTACTTC. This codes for CAISEAGLETQYF.

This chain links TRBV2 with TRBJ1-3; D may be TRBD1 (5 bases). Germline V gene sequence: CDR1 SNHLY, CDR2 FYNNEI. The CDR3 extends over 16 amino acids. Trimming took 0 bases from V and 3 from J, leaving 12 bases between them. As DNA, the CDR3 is TGTGCCAGCAGTGAAGCGCTTTCAGGGATTGGAAACACCATATATTTT. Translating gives CASSEALSGIGNTIYF.

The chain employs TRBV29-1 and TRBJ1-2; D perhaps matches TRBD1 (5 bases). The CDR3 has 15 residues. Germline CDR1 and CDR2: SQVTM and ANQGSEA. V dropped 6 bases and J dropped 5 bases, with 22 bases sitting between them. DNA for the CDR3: TGCAGCGTGAACCACCCGCTCGCGGGGCGGTATGGCTACACCTTC. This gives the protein CSVNHPLAGRYGYTF.

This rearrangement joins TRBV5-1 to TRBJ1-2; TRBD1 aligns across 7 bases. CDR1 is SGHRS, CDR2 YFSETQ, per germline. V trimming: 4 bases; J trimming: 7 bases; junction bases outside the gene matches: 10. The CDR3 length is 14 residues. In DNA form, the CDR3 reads TGCGCCAGCAGCCAGGAAGGGGGCCGGCGTGGCTACACCTTC. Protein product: CASSQEGGRRGYTF. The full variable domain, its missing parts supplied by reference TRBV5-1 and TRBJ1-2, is KAGVTQTPRYLIKTRGQQVTLSCSPISGHRSVSWYQQTPGQGLQFLFEYFSETQRNKGNFPGRFSGRQFSNSRSEMNVSTLELGDSALYLCASSQEGGRRGYTFGSGTRLTVV.

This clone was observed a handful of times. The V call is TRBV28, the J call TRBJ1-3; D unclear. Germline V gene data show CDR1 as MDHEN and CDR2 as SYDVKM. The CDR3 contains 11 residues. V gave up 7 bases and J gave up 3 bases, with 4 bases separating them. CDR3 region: CASKNGNTIYF. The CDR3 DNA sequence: TGTGCCAGCAAGAATGGAAACACCATATATTTT.

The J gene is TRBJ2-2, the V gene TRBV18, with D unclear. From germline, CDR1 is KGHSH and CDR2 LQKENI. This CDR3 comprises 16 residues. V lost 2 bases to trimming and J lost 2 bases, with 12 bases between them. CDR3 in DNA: TGTGCCAGCTCACCATTTCGTCCGCAAAACACCGGGGAGCTGTTTTTT. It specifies CASSPFRPQNTGELFF.

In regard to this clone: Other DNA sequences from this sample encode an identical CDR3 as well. The CDR3 region has the DNA TGCGCCAGCAGCTTGGTCGGGGGAGCAAACAATGAGCAGTTCTTC. Residues: CASSLVGGANNEQFF. This chain joins TRBV5-1 and TRBJ2-1; TRBD2 is a possible D gene (6 bases). Germline V gene data show CDR1 as SGHRS and CDR2 as YFSETQ. The CDR3 loop spans 15 amino acids. V lost 0 bases and J 5 bases, leaving 12 bases between the germline ends.

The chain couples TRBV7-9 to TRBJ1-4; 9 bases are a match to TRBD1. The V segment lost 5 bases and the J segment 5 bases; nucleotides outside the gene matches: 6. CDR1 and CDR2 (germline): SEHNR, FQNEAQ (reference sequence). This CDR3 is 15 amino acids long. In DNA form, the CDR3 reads TGTGCCAGCAGCCCGGGACAGGGACCAAATGAAAAACTGTTTTTT. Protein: CASSPGQGPNEKLFF.

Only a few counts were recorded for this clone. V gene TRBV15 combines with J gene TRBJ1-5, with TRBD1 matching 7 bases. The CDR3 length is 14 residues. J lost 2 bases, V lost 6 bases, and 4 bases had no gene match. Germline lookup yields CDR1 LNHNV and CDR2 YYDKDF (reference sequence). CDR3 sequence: CATSPDRGNQPQHF. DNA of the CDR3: TGTGCCACCAGTCCCGACAGGGGCAATCAGCCCCAGCATTTT.

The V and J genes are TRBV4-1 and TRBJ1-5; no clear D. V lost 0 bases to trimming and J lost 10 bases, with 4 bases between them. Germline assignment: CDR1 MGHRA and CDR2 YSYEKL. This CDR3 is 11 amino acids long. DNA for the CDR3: TGCGCCAGCAGCCAAGATGGACCCCAGCATTTT. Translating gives CASSQDGPQHF.

For the CDR3, the DNA is TGTGCCAGCAGCTTAGGGCCAACCTACGAGCAGTACTTC. It translates to CASSLGPTYEQYF. The chain has TRBV11-2 and TRBJ2-7; D is uncertain. The length of the CDR3 is 13 residues. Germline lookup yields CDR1 SGHAT and CDR2 FQNNGV. Between the trimmed V and J ends, which lost 1 base and 2 bases, there was a span of 6 bases.

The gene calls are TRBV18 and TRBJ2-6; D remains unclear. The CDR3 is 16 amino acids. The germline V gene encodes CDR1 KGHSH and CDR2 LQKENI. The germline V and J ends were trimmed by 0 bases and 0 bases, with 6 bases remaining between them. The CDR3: CASSPPSVSGANVLTF. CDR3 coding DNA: TGTGCCAGCTCACCACCGTCAGTCTCTGGGGCCAACGTCCTGACTTTC.

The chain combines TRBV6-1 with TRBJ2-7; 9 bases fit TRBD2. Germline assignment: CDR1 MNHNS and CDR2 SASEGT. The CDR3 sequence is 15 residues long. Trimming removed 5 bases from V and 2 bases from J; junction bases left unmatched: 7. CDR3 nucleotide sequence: TGTGCCAGCAGTCCCCCTAAGCGGGAGGCCTACGAGCAGTACTTC. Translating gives CASSPPKREAYEQYF.

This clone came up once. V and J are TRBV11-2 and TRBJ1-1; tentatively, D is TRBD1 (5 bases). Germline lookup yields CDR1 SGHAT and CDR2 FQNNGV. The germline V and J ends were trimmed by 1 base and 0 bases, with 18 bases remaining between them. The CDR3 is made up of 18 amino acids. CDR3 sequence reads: CASSLVGETEVLNTEAFF. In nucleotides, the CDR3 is TGTGCCAGCAGCTTAGTCGGTGAGACAGAAGTATTGAACACTGAAGCTTTCTTT. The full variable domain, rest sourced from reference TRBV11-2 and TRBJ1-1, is EAGVAQSPRYKIIEKRQSVAFWCNPISGHATLYWYQQILGQGPKLLIQFQNNGVVDDSQLPKDRFSAERLKGVDSTLKIQPAKLEDSAVYLCASSLVGETEVLNTEAFFGQGTRLTVV.

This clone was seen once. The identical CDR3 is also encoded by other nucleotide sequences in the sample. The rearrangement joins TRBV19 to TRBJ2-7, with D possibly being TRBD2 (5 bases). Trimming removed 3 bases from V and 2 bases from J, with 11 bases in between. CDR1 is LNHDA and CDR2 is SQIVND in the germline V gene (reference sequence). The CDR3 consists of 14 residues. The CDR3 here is CASSIGRAAYEQYF. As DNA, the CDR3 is TGTGCCAGTAGTATTGGGCGGGCCGCCTACGAGCAGTACTTC.

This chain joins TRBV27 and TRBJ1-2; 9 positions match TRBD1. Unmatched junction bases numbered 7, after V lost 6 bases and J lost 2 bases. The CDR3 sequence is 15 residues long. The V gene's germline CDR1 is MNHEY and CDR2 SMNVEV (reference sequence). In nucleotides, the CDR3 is TGTGCCAGCAGCCTTGGACAGGGGATGAACTATGGCTACACCTTC. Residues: CASSLGQGMNYGYTF.

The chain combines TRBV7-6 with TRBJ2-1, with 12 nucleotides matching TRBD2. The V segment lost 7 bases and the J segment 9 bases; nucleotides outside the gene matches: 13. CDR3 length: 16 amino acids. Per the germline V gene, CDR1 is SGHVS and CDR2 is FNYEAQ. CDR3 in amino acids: CASTLASGRALGEQFF. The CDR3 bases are TGTGCCAGCACCCTAGCTAGCGGGAGGGCCCTTGGTGAGCAGTTCTTC.

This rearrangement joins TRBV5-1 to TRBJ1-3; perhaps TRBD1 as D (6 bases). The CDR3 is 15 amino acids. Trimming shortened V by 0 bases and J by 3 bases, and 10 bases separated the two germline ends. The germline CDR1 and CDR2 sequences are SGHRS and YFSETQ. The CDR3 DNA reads TGCGCCAGCAGCTTGGCCCCACAGGGTGGAAACACCATATATTTT. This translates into CASSLAPQGGNTIYF.

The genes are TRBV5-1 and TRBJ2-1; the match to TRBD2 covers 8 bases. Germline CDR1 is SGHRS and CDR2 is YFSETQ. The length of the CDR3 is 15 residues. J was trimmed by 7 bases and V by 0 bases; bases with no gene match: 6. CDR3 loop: CASSLGAGGLNEQFF. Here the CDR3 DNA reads TGCGCCAGCAGCTTGGGGGCGGGAGGTTTAAATGAGCAGTTCTTC.

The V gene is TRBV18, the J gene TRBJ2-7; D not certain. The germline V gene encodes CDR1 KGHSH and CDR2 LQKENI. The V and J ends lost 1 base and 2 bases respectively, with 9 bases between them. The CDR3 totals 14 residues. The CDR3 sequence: CASSPRPEPYEQYF. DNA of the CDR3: TGTGCCAGCTCACCACGCCCAGAACCCTACGAGCAGTACTTC.

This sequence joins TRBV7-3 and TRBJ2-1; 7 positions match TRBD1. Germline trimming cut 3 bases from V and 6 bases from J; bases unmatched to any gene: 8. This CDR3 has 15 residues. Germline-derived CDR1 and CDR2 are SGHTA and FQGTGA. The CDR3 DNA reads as TGTGCCAGCAGCTTCGACGGGACAGATGTCAATGAGCAGTTCTTC. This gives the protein CASSFDGTDVNEQFF.

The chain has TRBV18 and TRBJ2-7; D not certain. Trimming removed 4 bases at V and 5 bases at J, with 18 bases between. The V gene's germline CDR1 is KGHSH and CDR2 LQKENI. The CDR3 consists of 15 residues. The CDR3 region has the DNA TGTGCCAGCTCACGCAGTACGGGTTCTGTAGACGAGCAGTACTTC. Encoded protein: CASSRSTGSVDEQYF.

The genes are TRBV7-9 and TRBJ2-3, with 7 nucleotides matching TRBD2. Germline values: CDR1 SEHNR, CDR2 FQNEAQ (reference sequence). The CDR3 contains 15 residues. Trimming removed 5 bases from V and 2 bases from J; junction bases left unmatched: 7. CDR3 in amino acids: CASSLGAGITDTQYF. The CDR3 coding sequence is TGTGCCAGCAGCCTCGGAGCGGGGATCACAGATACGCAGTATTTT.

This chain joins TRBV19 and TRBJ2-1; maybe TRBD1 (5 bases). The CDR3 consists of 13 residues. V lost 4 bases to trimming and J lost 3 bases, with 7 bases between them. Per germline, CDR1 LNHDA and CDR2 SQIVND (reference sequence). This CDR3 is CASSTGYYNEQFF. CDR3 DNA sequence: TGTGCCAGTAGTACAGGGTACTACAATGAGCAGTTCTTC.

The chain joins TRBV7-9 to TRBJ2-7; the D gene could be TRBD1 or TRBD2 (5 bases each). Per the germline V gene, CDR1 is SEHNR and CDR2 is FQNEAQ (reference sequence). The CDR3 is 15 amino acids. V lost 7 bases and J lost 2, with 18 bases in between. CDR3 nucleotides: TGTGCCAGCATCCTCCGGGACGGACCGACCTACGAGCAGTACTTC. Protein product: CASILRDGPTYEQYF.

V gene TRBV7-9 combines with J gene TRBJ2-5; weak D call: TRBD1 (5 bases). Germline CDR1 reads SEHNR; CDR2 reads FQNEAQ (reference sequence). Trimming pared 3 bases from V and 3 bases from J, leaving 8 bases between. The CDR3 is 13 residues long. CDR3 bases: TGTGCCAGCAGCTTCGGACATAAAGAGACCCAGTACTTC. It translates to CASSFGHKETQYF.

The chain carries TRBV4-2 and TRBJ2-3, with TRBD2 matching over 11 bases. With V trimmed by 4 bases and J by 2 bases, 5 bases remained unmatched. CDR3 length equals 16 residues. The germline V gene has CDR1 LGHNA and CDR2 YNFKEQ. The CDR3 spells CASSRTSGGVTDTQYF. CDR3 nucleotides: TGTGCCAGCAGCCGTACTAGCGGGGGTGTCACAGATACGCAGTATTTT.